The 9 T cell receptor beta chains below all came from one sample that was sequenced in a study of T cell repertoires in cytomegalovirus infection. MiXCR, run by TCRdb on the reads, gives a single entry per CDR3 protein. The sample shows roughly 70,000 distinct CDR3 sequences, 20% of them seen only once. Antigens of these TCRs are unknown. Sequenced material: CD8+ T cells from cultured PBMCs, taken from culture after CMV antigen stimulation. These receptor sequences come from a human donor in good health (CMV status not recorded). Some clones in this sample may be carry-over from other donors' samples.

This clonotype showed up just a few times. One end of the junction is discordant with germline, which a read error may explain. The chain combines TRBV7-2 with TRBJ2-3; D is uncertain. This CDR3 comprises 13 residues. Germline CDR1 reads SGHTA; CDR2 reads FQGNSA. This CDR3 reads CASSFLRADTQNF. The CDR3 DNA is TGTGCCAGCAGCTTTTTACGTGCAGATACGCAGAATTTT.

This chain links TRBV27 with TRBJ1-2; 9 bases fit TRBD1. The CDR3 covers 15 residues. The V gene end was trimmed by 3 bases and the J gene end by 4 bases; junction bases not matched to a gene: 6. Germline CDR1 and CDR2: MNHEY and SMNVEV (reference sequence). The CDR3, as DNA: TGTGCCAGCAGTTTCCGGGGACAGGGCCTCTATGGCTACACCTTC. Amino acids: CASSFRGQGLYGYTF.

V and J are TRBV4-3 and TRBJ2-7, with D possibly TRBD1 on 6 matching bases. V shed 4 bases and J shed 3 bases, with 13 bases lying between them. CDR3 length: 14 amino acids. CDR1 is LGHNA, CDR2 YSLEER, per germline. The CDR3 sequence is CASSPVDRDYEQYF. As DNA, the CDR3 is TGCGCCAGCAGCCCTGTGGACAGAGACTACGAGCAGTACTTC.

V usage is TRBV27 and J usage is TRBJ2-2; D not certain. The germline gives CDR1 MNHEY, CDR2 SMNVEV (reference sequence). Between the trimmed V and J ends, which lost 0 bases and 5 bases, there was a span of 13 bases. There are 16 residues in the CDR3. The CDR3 loop reads CASSLSISSWTGELFF. In DNA form, the CDR3 reads TGTGCCAGCAGTTTATCGATTTCGTCATGGACCGGGGAGCTGTTTTTT.

This clonotype was counted a few times. The CDR3 nucleotides are TGTGCCAGCAGCTCTAGCGGGGGGGCCATAGATACGCAGTATTTT. Its translation is CASSSSGGAIDTQYF. This chain uses TRBV7-2 with TRBJ2-3; TRBD2 matches at 12 bases. CDR3 size: 15 residues. V trimming: 4 bases; J trimming: 5 bases; junction bases outside the gene matches: 4. In germline, CDR1 is SGHTA, CDR2 FQGNSA. Using reference TRBV7-2 and TRBJ2-3 for the parts outside the CDR3, the full variable domain is GAGVSQSPSNKVTEKGKDVELRCDPISGHTALYWYRQSLGQGLEFLIYFQGNSAPDKSGLPSDRFSAERTGGSVSTLTIQRTQQEDSAVYLCASSSSGGAIDTQYFGPGTRLTVL.

V gene TRBV11-1 combines with J gene TRBJ1-4; D is undetermined. The CDR3 is 13 amino acids. Germline assignment: CDR1 SGHAT and CDR2 FQDESV (reference sequence). V was pared by 4 bases and J by 8 bases, with 11 bases between. The CDR3 loop is CASSSGPSEKLFF. In nucleotides, the CDR3 is TGTGCCAGCAGCTCCGGGCCCTCGGAAAAACTGTTTTTT.

CDR3 in DNA: TGTGCCAGCAGCTTGGAAAGCTTTGGTCAGCCCCAGCATTTT. It specifies CASSLESFGQPQHF. This sequence joins TRBV5-5 and TRBJ1-5; D ambiguous. V lost 0 bases and J lost 6, with 10 bases in between. CDR1 is SGHKS and CDR2 is YYEKEE in the germline V gene (reference sequence). This CDR3 has 14 amino acids.

The chain is built from TRBV6-1 and TRBJ2-7; D not certain. Trimming removed 8 bases from V and 0 bases from J, with 8 bases in between. CDR1 and CDR2 from the germline V gene are MNHNS and SASEGT. The CDR3 consists of 12 residues. CDR3 residues: CASGIPSYEQYF. The CDR3 nucleotides are TGTGCCAGCGGGATACCCTCCTACGAGCAGTACTTC.

The V and J genes are TRBV4-3 and TRBJ2-2; no definite D call. The CDR3 totals 17 residues. Trimming shortened V by 0 bases and J by 3 bases, and 14 bases separated the two germline ends. Germline assignment: CDR1 LGHNA and CDR2 YSLEER. CDR3 nucleotides: TGCGCCAGCAGCCAAGACGCCAGCTGGGGATACACCGGGGAGCTGTTTTTT. Protein: CASSQDASWGYTGELFF.